Listed below are T cell receptor beta chains from one sample, sequenced in a study of response to subunit inactivated influenza vaccine. One entry per CDR3 protein results from TCRdb running MiXCR on the RT-PCR reads. Of fewer than 600,000 distinct CDR3 sequences listed, under 8.5% are singletons. This material consisted of PBMCs from blood, taken less than 30 months after vaccination. The source of these receptors is a man between 50 and 69 years old who received an inactivated influenza vaccine. CDR3s include the opening cysteine and the closing phenylalanine or tryptophan. D genes are given only for firm matches. Not every row has a clone size; where given, it reads once, few, many or a size class.

J	D	size	V	CDR3	DNA
TRBJ2-7	TRBD1	few	TRBV2	CASSEILGTGLRGEQYF	TGTGCCAGCAGTGAAATTCTCGGGACAGGGCTACGCGGGGAGCAGTACTTC
TRBJ2-5	.	.	TRBV6-1	CASSPGVTKETQYF	TGTGCCAGCAGCCCGGGGGTCACGAAAGAGACCCAGTACTTC
TRBJ1-5	.	many	TRBV20-1	CSATFADQPQHF	TGCAGTGCTACCTTCGCCGATCAGCCCCAGCATTTT
TRBJ2-2	.	.	TRBV20-1	CSVTTGTGELFF	TGCAGTGTTACGACTGGGACCGGGGAGCTGTTTTTT
TRBJ2-2	TRBD2	many	TRBV4-2	CASSQRTSGNTGELFF	TGTGCCAGCAGCCAGCGTACTAGCGGAAACACCGGGGAGCTGTTTTTT
TRBJ2-5	.	.	TRBV5-6	CASSGTGTADGTQYF	TGTGCCAGCAGCGGGACCGGGACTGCAGACGGGACCCAGTACTTC
TRBJ2-2	.	many	TRBV2	CASSRQGGTGELFF	TGTGCCAGCAGCCGACAGGGAGGCACCGGGGAGCTGTTTTTT
TRBJ2-5	TRBD2	few	TRBV20-1	CSARDVGLAGGPQETQYF	TGCAGTGCTAGAGATGTAGGGCTAGCGGGAGGGCCACAAGAGACCCAGTACTTC
TRBJ2-5	TRBD1	.	TRBV5-8	CASSLGLDRGRETQYF	TGTGCCAGCAGCTTGGGCTTAGACAGGGGTCGGGAGACCCAGTACTTC
TRBJ1-6	.	few	TRBV2	CASSPIRNAYNSPLHF	TGTGCCAGCAGTCCTATACGTAACGCCTATAATTCACCCCTCCACTTT
TRBJ2-6	.	few	TRBV11-3	CASSLGTGSTGANVLTF	TGTGCCAGCAGCTTAGGGACCGGGAGTACAGGGGCCAACGTCCTGACTTTC
TRBJ2-5	.	many	TRBV4-2	CASSLATGETQYF	TGTGCCAGCAGCCTTGCCACCGGGGAGACCCAGTACTTC
TRBJ2-1	TRBD2	.	TRBV11-3	CASSRTGTSGRAGNEQFF	TGTGCCAGCAGCCGTACCGGGACTAGCGGGAGGGCAGGCAATGAGCAGTTCTTC
TRBJ2-7	.	many	TRBV7-2	CASSPNHYEQYF	TGTGCCAGCAGCCCAAATCACTACGAGCAGTACTTC
TRBJ2-3	TRBD2	.	TRBV28	CASSSALLAAQDTQYF	TGTGCCAGCAGTTCCGCCCTACTAGCGGCACAAGATACGCAGTATTTT
TRBJ2-4	.	few	TRBV29-1	CSVEGPGSEKNIQYF	TGCAGCGTTGAAGGCCCCGGGAGTGAGAAGAACATTCAGTACTTC
TRBJ1-4	TRBD1	few	TRBV4-3	CASSQQGVREKLFF	TGCGCCAGCAGCCAACAGGGGGTGAGAGAAAAACTGTTTTTT
TRBJ1-2	.	many	TRBV12-3/TRBV12-4	CASSGGSYGYTF	TGTGCCAGCAGTGGTGGGTCCTATGGCTACACCTTC
TRBJ2-3	.	few	TRBV5-1	CASSLGISLLTDTQYF	TGCGCCAGCAGCTTGGGTATTAGCCTCCTCACAGATACGCAGTATTTT
TRBJ2-2	TRBD1	few	TRBV6-1	CASRRTGGRTGELFF	TGTGCCAGCAGGAGGACAGGGGGCCGGACCGGGGAGCTGTTTTTT
TRBJ2-7	.	many	TRBV29-1	CSVVGRLSYEQYF	TGCAGCGTTGTGGGACGATTATCCTACGAGCAGTACTTC
TRBJ2-3	.	.	TRBV3-1	CASSQDIAGVGDTQYF	TGTGCCAGCAGCCAAGATATAGCTGGGGTAGGAGATACGCAGTATTTT
TRBJ2-1	TRBD2	few	TRBV20-1	CSAIGASGNQFF	TGCAGTGCTATTGGCGCTAGCGGGAACCAGTTCTTC
TRBJ2-5	TRBD1	.	TRBV7-7	CASSPDRKETQYF	TGTGCTAGCAGCCCGGACAGGAAAGAGACCCAGTACTTC
TRBJ2-7	.	.	TRBV12-3/TRBV12-4	CASSPGGPAYEQYF	TGTGCCAGCAGTCCCGGGGGGCCTGCCTACGAGCAGTACTTC